This T cell receptor beta chain is drawn from a study of blood T cell repertoires in COVID-19 (dated by TCRdb to 2020 to 2022). Study-level background: Collaborator samples came from the United States, Italy and Spain and covered acute and convalescent phases of COVID-19. The prospective study material was composed of cDNA or gDNA derived from T cells, B-cell-depleted T cells, or PBMCs. The dataset comprised deeply sampled blood TCRbeta repertoires from subjects exposed to, actively infected with, or recovered from COVID-19. The repertoires were made available in a free public database intended to serve as a resource for research on the immune response to SARS-CoV-2. The samples were drawn from two sources: the first 160 participants of the ongoing ImmuneRACE study, and 1,000 to 1,500 subjects contributed by 6 global collaborators. Nearly every sample came with metadata listing a de-identified subject ID, COVID-19 status, age in years and sex. Where HLA class I and class II types were available, the types were taken from metadata supplied by the sample provider, not from assay-based typing.

The immunoSEQ Assay, a bias-controlled multiplex PCR, was used to amplify TCRbeta CDR3 regions from genomic DNA. The authors processed their data as follows. Nucleated cell counts per sample were estimated from amplification of reference gene primers within the assay. To quantify the absolute abundance of each unique TCRbeta CDR3 rearrangement, sequence reads were collapsed and filtered. For each sample, productive Simpson clonality was calculated as the square root of Simpson's diversity index over productive rearrangements. As stored in TCRdb, this immuneACCESS dataset retains in-frame rearrangements with V and J assigned. A fraction of the clones does not appear; measured against another copy, unresolved V genes explain less than half of the discrepancy, and the remainder lacks a known reason. Clone size and the V and J calls come from that table; the DNA yielded D and trimming. For this sample there are 60,000 to 75,000 clones; 65% to 80% appear just once. Clones ranked in the top ten supply around 5.1% of the sample.

Broad study findings and their caveats: The amount of clinical and demographic metadata varied by source and participant and was provided uncurated.

A note on this clone: Its antigen has not been determined. It has no much larger one-base neighbor in the sample; base qualities were not kept.

Each collaborating institution followed its own protocols to collect whole blood in K2EDTA tubes. For TCRbeta analysis, collaborators shipped samples in one of three forms: frozen whole blood, isolated PBMCs, or DNA extracted from either of those sample types. Measured from the cysteine to the phenylalanine, the CDR3 is 14 residues long. Just CDR3 DNA is preserved here, 42 bases in frame from base 1. Trimming removed 2 bases from V and 2 bases from J, leaving 7 bases between the germline ends. The germline V gene provides CDR1 SGHAT and CDR2 FQNNGV. The rearranged chain carries TRBV11-2 and TRBJ1-3; TRBD1 could be the D gene, as 6 bases match. The source is a woman in her 70s with acute or convalescent COVID-19. Sequencing was done on a sample of peripheral blood. Here the CDR3 is given as CASSLQGTGNTIYF. The DNA sequence is TGTGCCAGCAGCTTACAGGGGACTGGAAACACCATATATTTT.